The 8 T cell receptor beta chains reported below all come from one sample, sequenced in a study of T cell responses to AZD1222 COVID-19 vaccine. Clones were sequenced by immunoSEQ multiplex PCR, and TCRdb holds only the in-frame ones, with some missing. The data show approximately 100,000 clones, with 90% to 95% seen just once and 7.5% held by the top ten. The specimen was peripheral blood, collected on day 0 of AZD1222 vaccination. These receptors all stem from an adult in good health.

V and J are TRBV7-8 and TRBJ2-1, with a tentative D call TRBD2 (5 bases). The CDR3 runs 17 residues. Germline lookup yields CDR1 SGHVS and CDR2 FQNEAQ. Trimming left V 6 bases short and J 0 bases short, with 18 bases between. The CDR3 reads CASRFGSGGSSYNEQFF. The CDR3 DNA reads TGTGCCAGCAGATTTGGGAGCGGTGGGAGCTCCTACAATGAGCAGTTCTTC. Together with reference TRBV7-8 and TRBJ2-1, the CDR3 gives the full variable domain: GAGVSQSPRYKVAKRGQDVALRCDPISGHVSLFWYQQALGQGPEFLTYFQNEAQLDKSGLPSDRFFAERPEGSVSTLKIQRTQQEDSAVYLCASRFGSGGSSYNEQFFGPGTRLTVL.

The CDR3 DNA reads as TGTGCCAGCAGTGAAACAGGGGGCAACACCGGGGAGCTGTTTTTT. Its protein product is CASSETGGNTGELFF. The chain combines TRBV2 with TRBJ2-2, with 9 bases identical to TRBD1. Trimming cost V 2 bases and J 2 bases; bases outside gene matches: 0. The CDR3 consists of 15 residues. Per germline, CDR1 SNHLY and CDR2 FYNNEI. The complete variable domain, with remaining parts taken from reference TRBV2 and TRBJ2-2, reads EPEVTQTPSHQVTQMGQEVILRCVPISNHLYFYWYRQILGQKVEFLVSFYNNEISEKSEIFDDQFSVERPDGSNFTLKIRSTKLEDSAMYFCASSETGGNTGELFFGEGSRLTVL.

V usage is TRBV7-3 and J usage is TRBJ2-1, with TRBD2 matching over 8 bases. The germline V gene encodes CDR1 SGHTA and CDR2 FQGTGA. The ends lost 0 bases at V and 6 bases at J; junction bases unmatched: 4. The CDR3 loop spans 15 amino acids. DNA of the CDR3: TGTGCCAGCAGCTTAACGTACAGCGGGAGCAATGAGCAGTTCTTC. Translated, it gives CASSLTYSGSNEQFF.

CDR3 sequence (DNA): TGTGCCAGCAGTTATCGGCTAGCGAACACCGGGGAGCTGTTTTTT. Amino acids: CASSYRLANTGELFF. The V and J genes are TRBV6-2 or TRBV6-3 and TRBJ2-2, with D unclear. This CDR3 comprises 15 residues. Germline CDR1 MNHEY, CDR2 SVGEGT. The germline V and J ends were trimmed by 3 bases and 0 bases, with 8 bases remaining between them.

The chain combines TRBV27 with TRBJ2-7, with D perhaps TRBD1 (5 bases). Per the germline V gene, CDR1 is MNHEY and CDR2 is SMNVEV (reference sequence). Trimming shortened V by 2 bases and J by 3 bases, and 5 bases separated the two germline ends. CDR3 length equals 12 residues. CDR3 in amino acids: CASSLQGYEQYF. In DNA, the CDR3 is TGTGCCAGCAGTTTACAGGGCTACGAGCAGTACTTC.

V and J are TRBV19 and TRBJ2-1; D is tentatively TRBD1 or TRBD2 (6 bases each). The CDR3 covers 15 residues. V was clipped by 5 bases and J by 1 base, with 12 bases between them. In germline, CDR1 is LNHDA, CDR2 SQIVND (reference sequence). The CDR3 nucleotides are TGTGCCAGTAGTGGGGGGCATGGATCCTACAATGAGCAGTTCTTC. It codes for CASSGGHGSYNEQFF. The full variable domain, rest sourced from reference TRBV19 and TRBJ2-1, is DGGITQSPKYLFRKEGQNVTLSCEQNLNHDAMYWYRQDPGQGLRLIYYSQIVNDFQKGDIAEGYSVSREKKESFPLTVTSAQKNPTAFYLCASSGGHGSYNEQFFGPGTRLTVL.

The gene calls are TRBV12-5 and TRBJ1-5, with D possibly being TRBD1 (5 bases). Germline CDR1 LGHNT, CDR2 FRNRAP. Trimming stripped 6 bases from V and 1 base from J, with 10 bases between. The CDR3 runs 14 residues. CDR3: CASGPGQSNQPQHF. The CDR3 DNA reads TGTGCTAGTGGCCCCGGACAAAGCAATCAGCCCCAGCATTTT.

V and J are TRBV19 and TRBJ1-2; D remains ambiguous. V was shortened by 4 bases and J by 2 bases, with 14 bases between the two germline ends. Germline-derived CDR1 and CDR2 are LNHDA and SQIVND (reference sequence). The CDR3 covers 15 residues. This chain's CDR3 is CASSKRSAGNYGYTF. DNA of the CDR3: TGTGCCAGTAGTAAAAGGTCGGCGGGAAACTATGGCTACACCTTC.